This T cell receptor beta chain was documented in a study of blood T cell repertoires in COVID-19. CDR3 length: 12 residues. CDR1 is MGHRA and CDR2 is YSYEKL in the germline V gene. V gave up 3 bases and J gave up 10 bases, with 10 bases separating them. Sequenced by immunoSEQ multiplex PCR; TCRdb stores in-frame clones only, minus some. The sample includes about 220,000 clones, approximately 85% seen only once; the top ten take over 2%. The chain uses TRBV4-1 and TRBJ1-5; D remains ambiguous. This TCR came from a woman between 65 and 79 years old with COVID-19, enrolled during active disease. Sequencing input: peripheral blood. The CDR3 DNA reads TGCGCCAGCAGCCATATAGCGGGACCCCAGCATTTT. Its translation is CASSHIAGPQHF.